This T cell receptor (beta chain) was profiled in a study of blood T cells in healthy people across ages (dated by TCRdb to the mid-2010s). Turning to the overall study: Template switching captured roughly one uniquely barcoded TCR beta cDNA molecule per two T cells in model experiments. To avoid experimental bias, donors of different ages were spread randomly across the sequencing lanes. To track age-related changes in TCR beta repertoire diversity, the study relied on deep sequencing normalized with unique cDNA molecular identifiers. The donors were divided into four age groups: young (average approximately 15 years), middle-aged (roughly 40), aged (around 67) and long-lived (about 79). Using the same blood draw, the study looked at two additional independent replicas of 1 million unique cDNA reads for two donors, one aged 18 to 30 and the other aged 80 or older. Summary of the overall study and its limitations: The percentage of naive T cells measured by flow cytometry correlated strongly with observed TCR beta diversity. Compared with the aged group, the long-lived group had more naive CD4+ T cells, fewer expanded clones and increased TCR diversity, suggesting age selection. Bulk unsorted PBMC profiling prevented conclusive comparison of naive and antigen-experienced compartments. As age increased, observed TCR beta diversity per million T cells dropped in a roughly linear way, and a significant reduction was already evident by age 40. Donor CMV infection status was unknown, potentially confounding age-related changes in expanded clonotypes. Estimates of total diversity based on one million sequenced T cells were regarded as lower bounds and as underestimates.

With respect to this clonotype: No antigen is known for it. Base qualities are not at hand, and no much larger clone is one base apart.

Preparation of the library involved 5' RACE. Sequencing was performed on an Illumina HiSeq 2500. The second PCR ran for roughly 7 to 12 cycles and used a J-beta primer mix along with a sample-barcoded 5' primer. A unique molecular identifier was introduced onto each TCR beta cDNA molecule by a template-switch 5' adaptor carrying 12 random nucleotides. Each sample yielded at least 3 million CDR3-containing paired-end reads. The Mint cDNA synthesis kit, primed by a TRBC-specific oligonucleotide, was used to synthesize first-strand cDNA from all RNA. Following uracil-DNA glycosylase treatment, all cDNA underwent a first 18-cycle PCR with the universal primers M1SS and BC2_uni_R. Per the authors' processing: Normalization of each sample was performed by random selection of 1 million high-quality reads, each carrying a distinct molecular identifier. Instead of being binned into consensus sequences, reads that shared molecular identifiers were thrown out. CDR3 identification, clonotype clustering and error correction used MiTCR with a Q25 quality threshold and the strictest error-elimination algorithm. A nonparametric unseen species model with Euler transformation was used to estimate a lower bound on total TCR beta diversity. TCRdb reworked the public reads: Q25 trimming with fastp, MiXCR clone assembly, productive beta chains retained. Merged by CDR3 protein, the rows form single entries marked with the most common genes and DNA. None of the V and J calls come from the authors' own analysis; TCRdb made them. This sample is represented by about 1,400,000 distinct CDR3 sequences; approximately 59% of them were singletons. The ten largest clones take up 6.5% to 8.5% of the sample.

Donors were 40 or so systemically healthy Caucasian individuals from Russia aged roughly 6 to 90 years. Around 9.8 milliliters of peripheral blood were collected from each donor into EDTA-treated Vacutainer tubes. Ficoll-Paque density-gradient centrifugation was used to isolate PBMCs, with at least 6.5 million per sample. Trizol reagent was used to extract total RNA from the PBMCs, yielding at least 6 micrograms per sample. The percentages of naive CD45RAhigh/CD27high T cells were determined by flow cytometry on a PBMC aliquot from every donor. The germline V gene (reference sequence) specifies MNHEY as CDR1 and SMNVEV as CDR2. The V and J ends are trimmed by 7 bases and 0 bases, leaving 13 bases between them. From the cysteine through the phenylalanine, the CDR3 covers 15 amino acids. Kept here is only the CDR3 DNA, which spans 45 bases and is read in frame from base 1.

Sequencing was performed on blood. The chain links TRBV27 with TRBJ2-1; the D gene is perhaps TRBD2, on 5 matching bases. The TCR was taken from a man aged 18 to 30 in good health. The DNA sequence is TGTGCCAGCAAGGAGCTAGCTTCCTCCTACAATGAGCAGTTCTTC. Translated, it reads CASKELASSYNEQFF.